This TCR beta chain comes out of a study of cytomegalovirus exposure and HLA in healthy donors. The CDR3 is 16 amino acids. The germline V gene has CDR1 SQVTM and CDR2 ANQGSEA. V shed 0 bases and J 3 bases; nucleotides not matched to a gene: 6. With 60 Vbeta and 13 Jbeta primers, the PCR was carried out. Clones were read by immunoSEQ multiplex PCR, and TCRdb kept only the in-frame ones, dropping some. The table has about 140,000 clones, 88% seen once. Notes on this clone: Its antigen is currently unknown.

Whole-study results and caveats: Clonal expansion was found to be greater in HLA-associated TCR beta chains than in equally common others in a later analysis. What a later analysis reportedly showed was that an Asian-associated ancestry cluster had fewer N-insertions than the 666-donor mean.

V usage is TRBV29-1 and J usage is TRBJ2-7; the match to TRBD1 covers 12 bases. Sequencing was carried out using PBMCs. This clonotype originated in a woman in her 40s in good health and CMV-seronegative. The CDR3 coding sequence is TGCAGCGTTGAAGAGCCGGGACAGGGGGCTGACTACGAGCAGTACTTC. This encodes CSVEEPGQGADYEQYF.